The source of this T cell receptor beta chain is a study of T cell clusters in autoimmune cytopenias. The CDR3 is 14 residues long. From germline, CDR1 is MDHEN and CDR2 SYDVKM. Roughly 40,000 genome equivalents of blood DNA were amplified for TRB. Multiplex touch-down PCR amplified TRB using TRB-A and TRB-B pools in one tube. Reprocessing the multiplex PCR reads, TCRdb reports a single entry for every CDR3 protein and omits DNA. The clone table shows 7,500 to 9,500 distinct CDR3 sequences, with the ten largest holding around 4.5%. About this clonotype itself: No antigen is known for it.

Findings of the study overall: The cluster-lack signature was not seen for secondary cytopenia versus chronic lymphocytic leukemia.

V and J are TRBV28 and TRBJ1-6. Sample: peripheral blood. The TCR originated in a human donor with an autoimmune cytopenia or autoimmune hepatitis (not recorded which). CDR3 protein: CASSSYSYNSPLHF.